The 17 T cell receptor beta chains reported below all come from one sample, sequenced in a study of CD8 T cells in ankylosing spondylitis. Their target antigens are unknown. TCRdb re-derived calls from the 5' RACE reads in MiXCR, one entry per CDR3 protein. The sample shows about 540,000 distinct CDR3 sequences, approximately 12% of them seen only once. Broader study findings: Characteristic of ankylosing spondylitis blood, it appeared, was a TCR beta motif comprising roughly 8 highly homologous variants.

The sequenced sample consisted of blood, either unsorted or a sorted T cell fraction (not recorded which). These receptors all come from a male donor with ankylosing spondylitis.

This clonotype occurred a few times. The V gene is TRBV6-1, the J gene TRBJ2-7, with 7 nucleotides matching TRBD1. This CDR3 comprises 15 residues. J was trimmed by 5 bases and V by 5 bases; bases with no gene match: 12. Germline loops: CDR1 MNHNS, CDR2 SASEGT. The CDR3 nucleotides are TGTGCCAGCAGTACCCCCGGGACAGCGGCCCACGAGCAGTACGTC. This codes for CASSTPGTAAHEQYV.

The V gene is TRBV11-3, the J gene TRBJ2-7; no definite D call. Germline V gene data show CDR1 as SGHNT and CDR2 as YENEEA. Deletions cut 1 base from V and 3 bases from J, with 10 bases between. The CDR3 is 14 residues long. CDR3 loop: CASSLGVINYEQYV. CDR3 nucleotides: TGTGCCAGCAGCTTAGGGGTGATTAACTACGAGCAGTACGTC.

This clonotype has more than one count but fewer than ten. The V gene is TRBV7-2, the J gene TRBJ1-5, with D uncertain. The CDR3 has 12 residues. The V end was cut by 5 bases, the J end by 11 bases, with 13 bases between. Germline V gives CDR1 SGHTA, CDR2 FQGNSA. Here the CDR3 DNA reads TGTGCCAGCAGCGGCGACCGCATCACCCAGCATTTT. Encoded protein: CASSGDRITQHF.

This clonotype was seen at least ten times. One end of the junction fails to match germline, which may point to a read error. The chain combines TRBV12-3 or TRBV12-4 with TRBJ2-1; D not certain. The length of the CDR3 is 14 residues. CDR3 DNA sequence: TGTGCCAGCAGTTTAAATCGAGAAGCTCAGACAAAGGTCTTC. Translating gives CASSLNREAQTKVF.

This clonotype appeared many times. CDR3 sequence (DNA): TGCGCCAGCAGCTGGGCCCCTGCGTTGGGGAATGAGCAGTTCTTC. Protein: CASSWAPALGNEQFF. This chain links TRBV5-1 with TRBJ2-1; D is unclear. V lost 3 bases, J lost 7 bases, and 17 bases lay in between. In germline, CDR1 is SGHRS, CDR2 YFSETQ. The CDR3 has 15 residues.

Many counts were recorded for this clonotype. The rearrangement joins TRBV25-1 to TRBJ2-1; 8 nucleotides match TRBD2. CDR1 and CDR2 (germline): MGHDK, SYGVNS. V gave up 8 bases and J gave up 0 bases; unmatched junction bases: 3. The CDR3 runs to 14 residues. The CDR3 bases are TGTGCCAGCCGGGGGACTAGCTCCTACAATGAGCAGTTCTTC. It is translated as CASRGTSSYNEQFF. The whole variable domain, remainder taken from reference TRBV25-1 and TRBJ2-1, is EADIYQTPRYLVIGTGKKITLECSQTMGHDKMYWYQQDPGMELHLIHYSYGVNSTEKGDLSSESTVSRIRTEHFPLTLESARPSHTSQYLCASRGTSSYNEQFFGPGTRLTVL.

The chain uses TRBV12-3 or TRBV12-4 and TRBJ2-2; maybe TRBD2 (6 bases). CDR3 length equals 15 residues. V lost 5 bases, J lost 0 bases, and 10 bases lay in between. As DNA, the CDR3 is TGTGCCAGCAGTCCGGACTACCCGAACACCGGGGAGCTGTTTTTT. Translated, it gives CASSPDYPNTGELFF.

This clonotype was counted only a few times. The gene calls are TRBV7-2 and TRBJ2-1; D might be TRBD2 (5 bases). Trimming removed 3 bases from V and 9 bases from J, with 18 bases in between. The CDR3 consists of 15 residues. CDR1 and CDR2 (germline): SGHTA, FQGNSA. The CDR3 region is CASSFLSGPMAEQFF. CDR3 nucleotides: TGTGCCAGCAGCTTTTTAAGCGGACCCATGGCTGAGCAGTTCTTC. Based on the CDR3 plus reference TRBV7-2 and TRBJ2-1, the full variable domain is GAGVSQSPSNKVTEKGKDVELRCDPISGHTALYWYRQSLGQGLEFLIYFQGNSAPDKSGLPSDRFSAERTGGSVSTLTIQRTQQEDSAVYLCASSFLSGPMAEQFFGPGTRLTVL.

V is TRBV7-9 and J is TRBJ2-2; the D is unclear. The ends were cut back, 3 bases at V and 4 bases at J, with 12 bases in the middle. There are 15 residues in the CDR3. Germline V lookup: CDR1 SEHNR, CDR2 FQNEAQ (reference sequence). CDR3 loop: CASSLALSGTGELFF. The CDR3 DNA reads TGTGCCAGCAGCTTGGCCCTTTCGGGCACCGGGGAGCTGTTTTTT.

This rearrangement joins TRBV27 to TRBJ2-1; TRBD2 aligns across 12 bases. Germline trimming cut 3 bases from V and 8 bases from J; bases unmatched to any gene: 8. The germline CDR1 and CDR2 sequences are MNHEY and SMNVEV (reference sequence). The CDR3 loop spans 16 amino acids. CDR3 loop: CASSFGPSGRAHEQFF. The CDR3 DNA reads TGTGCCAGCAGTTTCGGTCCTAGCGGGAGGGCCCATGAGCAGTTCTTC.

This clonotype was found a few times. V is TRBV7-2 and J is TRBJ1-1, with TRBD1 identical over 7 bases. The CDR3 loop spans 13 amino acids. Germline CDR1 reads SGHTA; CDR2 reads FQGNSA. Trimming at V came to 0 bases and at J to 12 bases, leaving 7 bases not matched to a gene. CDR3 DNA: TGTGCCAGCAGCTTAGCGGGACAGAGGACGACTTTCTTT. The encoded protein is CASSLAGQRTTFF.

The chain employs TRBV15 and TRBJ2-7, with 8 bases lining up with TRBD1. Germline values: CDR1 LNHNV, CDR2 YYDKDF (reference sequence). The trim removed 2 bases at V and 0 bases at J, leaving 6 bases unmatched. The CDR3 has 16 amino acids. CDR3 in amino acids: CATSRNLGQASYEQYF. For the CDR3, the DNA is TGTGCCACCAGCAGAAATCTGGGACAGGCCTCCTACGAGCAGTACTTC. The entire variable domain, with the rest obtained from reference TRBV15 and TRBJ2-7, is as follows: DAMVIQNPRYQVTQFGKPVTLSCSQTLNHNVMYWYQQKSSQAPKLLFHYYDKDFNNEADTPDNFQSRRPNTSFCFLDIRSPGLGDTAMYLCATSRNLGQASYEQYFGPGTRLTVT.

J is TRBJ2-1 and V is TRBV29-1, with D perhaps TRBD1 (5 bases). From germline, CDR1 is SQVTM and CDR2 ANQGSEA. The V and J ends lost 6 bases and 0 bases respectively, with 15 bases between them. The CDR3 covers 15 residues. DNA of the CDR3: TGCAGCGTGTCAGGTCAGGGCAGCTCCTACAATGAGCAGTTCTTC. Its translation is CSVSGQGSSYNEQFF.

The J gene is TRBJ2-3, the V gene TRBV12-3 or TRBV12-4; TRBD2 aligns across 9 bases. This CDR3 region has 16 residues. The V segment lost 5 bases and the J segment 4 bases; nucleotides outside the gene matches: 10. CDR3 sequence (DNA): TGTGCCAGCAGTCCACGGGGTAGCGGGAGAGCAGATACGCAGTATTTT. Its protein product is CASSPRGSGRADTQYF.

Many counts were recorded for this clonotype. The chain recombines TRBV25-1 with TRBJ2-1; TRBD2 agrees at 11 bases. Germline V gives CDR1 MGHDK, CDR2 SYGVNS. Losses at the gene ends were 3 bases for V and 5 bases for J; bases not matched to a gene: 6. CDR3 length: 16 amino acids. The CDR3 DNA sequence: TGTGCCAGCAGTGACCCCGGACTAGCGGGTGACAATGAGCAGTTCTTC. Amino acid sequence: CASSDPGLAGDNEQFF. The entire variable domain, with the rest obtained from reference TRBV25-1 and TRBJ2-1, is as follows: EADIYQTPRYLVIGTGKKITLECSQTMGHDKMYWYQQDPGMELHLIHYSYGVNSTEKGDLSSESTVSRIRTEHFPLTLESARPSHTSQYLCASSDPGLAGDNEQFFGPGTRLTVL.

In its sample, this clonotype was seen a few times. The chain recombines TRBV7-8 with TRBJ2-3, with unresolved D. The CDR3 length is 16 residues. The V gene lost 2 bases and the J gene lost 0 bases, with 12 bases spanning the gap. Per the germline V gene, CDR1 is SGHVS and CDR2 is FQNEAQ. CDR3 amino acids: CASSLRWDPSTDTQYF. The CDR3 DNA follows: TGTGCCAGCAGCTTACGTTGGGATCCTAGCACAGATACGCAGTATTTT.

In its sample, this clonotype was seen a few times. The chain carries TRBV7-9 and TRBJ2-1; possibly TRBD2 for D (6 bases). The CDR3 sequence is 14 residues long. With 6 bases removed from V and 4 bases from J, the gap between germline ends came to 13 bases. CDR1 is SEHNR, CDR2 FQNEAQ, per germline (reference sequence). CDR3 nucleotide sequence: TGTGCCAGCAGTTCAGGGACTTTTTACAATGAGCAGTTCTTC. This encodes CASSSGTFYNEQFF. The complete variable domain, with remaining parts taken from reference TRBV7-9 and TRBJ2-1, reads DTGVSQNPRHKITKRGQNVTFRCDPISEHNRLYWYRQTLGQGPEFLTYFQNEAQLEKSRLLSDRFSAERPKGSFSTLEIQRTEQGDSAMYLCASSSGTFYNEQFFGPGTRLTVL.